This TCR beta chain stems from a study of T cell responses to AZD1222 COVID-19 vaccine. Study-level points and caveats: When two AZD1222 doses had been given, Spike-specific TCR breadth and depth rose. Recipients of AZD1222 seropositive at baseline numbered only 5 to 7. Sampled repertoires all dated from after the peak T cell response.

Some clones are missing from TCRdb's copy, which holds only in-frame ones; the method was immunoSEQ multiplex PCR. The sample yields 120,000 to 150,000 clones, around 90% seen once. On this clone: Its specificity is unknown.

Per the germline V gene, CDR1 is MDHEN and CDR2 is SYDVKM. CDR3 length: 15 residues. The V end was cut by 2 bases, the J end by 3 bases, with 13 bases between. This chain links TRBV28 with TRBJ1-1, with D perhaps matching TRBD1 (6 bases). The TCR comes from an adult who received the MenACWY meningococcal vaccine as a control. This specimen consisted of peripheral blood, obtained 28 days after the second dose of the MenACWY control vaccine. The CDR3 sequence: CASSLVGRGYTEAFF. CDR3 sequence (DNA): TGTGCCAGCAGTTTAGTCGGCAGGGGCTACACTGAAGCTTTCTTT.